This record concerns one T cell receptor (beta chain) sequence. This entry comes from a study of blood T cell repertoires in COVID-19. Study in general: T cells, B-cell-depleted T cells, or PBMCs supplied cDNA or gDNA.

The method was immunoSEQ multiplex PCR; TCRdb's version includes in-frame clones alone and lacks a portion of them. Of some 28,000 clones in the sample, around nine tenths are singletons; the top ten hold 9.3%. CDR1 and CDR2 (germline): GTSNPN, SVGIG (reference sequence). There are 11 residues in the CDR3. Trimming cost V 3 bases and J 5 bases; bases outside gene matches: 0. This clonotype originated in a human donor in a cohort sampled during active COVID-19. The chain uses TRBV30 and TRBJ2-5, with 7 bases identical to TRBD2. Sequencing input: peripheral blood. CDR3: CAWRLAETQYF. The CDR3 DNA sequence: TGTGCCTGGAGACTAGCGGAGACCCAGTACTTC. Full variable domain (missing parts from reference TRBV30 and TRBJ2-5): SQTIHQWPATLVQPVGSPLSLECTVEGTSNPNLYWYRQAAGRGLQLLFYSVGIGQISSEVPQNLSASRPQDRQFILSSKKLLLSDSGFYLCAWRLAETQYFGPGTRLLVL.